A single sample gave rise to the 19 T cell receptor beta chains below, sequenced in a study of T-cell reconstitution after alpha-beta-depleted transplantation in children. Molecular barcoding with unique molecular identifiers was used for the TCRbeta library. TCRdb processed the PCR reads anew with MiXCR; each CDR3 protein has one entry. The data contain roughly 300,000 distinct CDR3 sequences, around 10% of them seen just once; the ten biggest clones take up around a quarter. This material consisted of peripheral blood, taken 180 days after TCRalphabeta/CD19-depleted stem cell transplant. These receptors were taken from a male patient under 10 years old who had a stem cell transplant for chronic granulomatous disease, so the T cells may come from the graft donor.

This CDR3 reads CSASLRQAQGDNSNQPQHF. The CDR3 DNA reads as TGCAGTGCCAGCCTACGACAGGCTCAGGGGGACAATAGCAATCAGCCCCAGCATTTT. V is TRBV20-1 and J is TRBJ1-5; TRBD1 matches at 7 bases. CDR1 and CDR2 from the germline V gene are DFQATT and SNEGSKA (reference sequence). With 6 bases clipped from V and 0 bases from J, the junction kept 20 bases outside the gene matches. The CDR3 totals 19 residues.

This clonotype was counted ten times or more. The J gene is TRBJ2-5, the V gene TRBV10-3, with 11 nucleotides matching TRBD2. J was trimmed by 0 bases and V by 6 bases; bases with no gene match: 12. In germline, CDR1 is ENHRY, CDR2 SYGVKD. This CDR3 has 18 residues. The CDR3: CAISGHLTSGMYQETQYF. CDR3 coding DNA: TGTGCCATCAGCGGACACCTGACTAGCGGGATGTACCAAGAGACCCAGTACTTC.

This clonotype was picked up many times. The chain employs TRBV12-3 or TRBV12-4 and TRBJ2-2, with D unclear. The CDR3 runs 14 residues. V was shortened by 10 bases and J by 4 bases, with 16 bases between the two germline ends. Here the CDR3 reads CATGGRVGTGELFF. The CDR3, as DNA: TGTGCCACCGGCGGTAGGGTAGGCACCGGGGAGCTGTTTTTT.

This clonotype was seen repeatedly, ten times or more. V gene TRBV9 combines with J gene TRBJ2-3, with 7 bases lining up with TRBD1. The CDR3 has 15 amino acids. Trimming at V came to 4 bases and at J to 3 bases, leaving 8 bases not matched to a gene. The germline V gene encodes CDR1 SGDLS and CDR2 YYNGEE. CDR3 sequence reads: CASSLSARGTDTQYF. CDR3 coding DNA: TGTGCCAGCAGCCTCTCAGCCAGGGGGACAGATACGCAGTATTTT.

As concerns this clonotype: A much larger clone differs by one base, so this may be a read error. The genes are TRBV5-5 and TRBJ2-1, with D perhaps matching TRBD1 (6 bases). The CDR3 runs to 12 residues. Germline CDR1 and CDR2: SGHKS and YYEKEE (reference sequence). CDR3 nucleotide sequence: TGTGCCAGCAGCGGGACACTTAATGCGCAGTTCTTC. It translates to CASSGTLNAQFF.

This clonotype showed up many times. The chain combines TRBV12-3 or TRBV12-4 with TRBJ1-5; D remains ambiguous. This CDR3 region has 17 residues. V gave up 3 bases and J gave up 0 bases, with 15 bases separating them. The CDR3 bases are TGTGCCAGCAGTTTTATTTTGGCGGATTATAGCAATCAGCCCCAGCATTTT. This codes for CASSFILADYSNQPQHF.

The chain uses TRBV5-1 and TRBJ2-7, with 9 bases fitting TRBD2. The CDR3 covers 16 residues. V lost 2 bases to trimming and J lost 2 bases; unmatched junction nucleotides: 8. Per germline, CDR1 SGHRS and CDR2 YFSETQ. Here the CDR3 reads CASSLILAGKPYEQYF. For the CDR3, the DNA is TGCGCCAGCAGCTTAATCCTAGCGGGAAAGCCCTACGAGCAGTACTTC.

This clonotype appeared many times. The CDR3 DNA sequence: TGTGCCACCAGCAGAGACGACGCCGGGACAGGGAAATACGAGCAGTACTTC. Its protein is CATSRDDAGTGKYEQYF. V usage is TRBV15 and J usage is TRBJ2-7; the match to TRBD1 covers 9 bases. V dropped 0 bases and J dropped 4; count of bases not matched to a gene: 10. This CDR3 is built from 17 residues. Germline V gene data show CDR1 as LNHNV and CDR2 as YYDKDF (reference sequence). Based on the CDR3 plus reference TRBV15 and TRBJ2-7, the full variable domain is DAMVIQNPRYQVTQFGKPVTLSCSQTLNHNVMYWYQQKSSQAPKLLFHYYDKDFNNEADTPDNFQSRRPNTSFCFLDIRSPGLGDTAMYLCATSRDDAGTGKYEQYFGPGTRLTVT.

This clonotype has at least ten counts. V and J are TRBV12-3 or TRBV12-4 and TRBJ2-1; the D is unclear. This CDR3 is 14 amino acids long. With 5 bases removed from V and 4 bases from J, the gap between germline ends came to 12 bases. The CDR3 is CASSPRLEYNEQFF. The CDR3, as DNA: TGTGCCAGCAGTCCTCGGCTCGAATACAATGAGCAGTTCTTC.

This clonotype was observed many times. The chain joins TRBV10-3 to TRBJ2-3, with D perhaps given as TRBD1 or TRBD2 (7 bases each). V gave up 3 bases and J gave up 2 bases, with 15 bases separating them. Germline V lookup: CDR1 ENHRY, CDR2 SYGVKD. The CDR3 covers 16 residues. The CDR3 is CAISDRGGSNTDTQYF. For the CDR3, the DNA is TGTGCCATCAGTGACAGGGGGGGAAGCAACACAGATACGCAGTATTTT.

This clonotype was observed at least ten times. The rearrangement joins TRBV29-1 to TRBJ2-1; a weak D match, TRBD2 (6 bases). The V and J ends lost 5 bases and 10 bases respectively, with 15 bases between them. There are 12 residues in the CDR3. Germline CDR1 is SQVTM and CDR2 is ANQGSEA. The DNA of the CDR3 is TGCAGCGTTCACGGAGGGAGCTCGGAGCAGTTCTTC. Its translation is CSVHGGSSEQFF.

This clonotype was observed many times. The gene calls are TRBV12-3 or TRBV12-4 and TRBJ2-6, with TRBD1 matching 8 bases. The J segment lost 3 bases and the V segment lost 5 bases, leaving 12 bases of the junction unmatched. CDR3 length: 18 residues. CDR3 nucleotides: TGTGCCAGCAGTCACCGGGGACAGGTCAAAGGTGGGGCCAACGTCCTGACTTTC. It translates to CASSHRGQVKGGANVLTF.

This clonotype has just a few counts. This rearrangement joins TRBV14 to TRBJ2-1; D is perhaps TRBD2 (7 bases). CDR3 size: 19 residues. CDR1 SGHDN and CDR2 FVKESK come from the germline V gene. Trimming took off 1 base at V and 3 bases at J, with 22 bases between the two ends. The CDR3 region has the DNA TGTGCCAGCAGCCAAGTCCATCTAGGGGGGGGAGTTCACTACAATGAGCAGTTCTTC. Translation gives CASSQVHLGGGVHYNEQFF.

This clonotype was seen ten or more times. The chain employs TRBV12-3 or TRBV12-4 and TRBJ2-3; D is undetermined. The CDR3 runs to 13 residues. The V and J ends lost 7 bases and 4 bases respectively, with 12 bases between them. This chain's CDR3 is CASNPPLADTQYF. CDR3 in DNA: TGTGCCAGCAATCCGCCGCTGGCAGATACGCAGTATTTT.

This clonotype was counted at least ten times. The chain is built from TRBV4-2 and TRBJ2-1; TRBD2 agrees at 10 bases. Germline trimming cut 5 bases from V and 7 bases from J; bases unmatched to any gene: 5. The germline CDR1 and CDR2 sequences are LGHNA and YNFKEQ. The CDR3 runs to 14 residues. CDR3 coding DNA: TGTGCCAGCAGCGAAGCGGGGGGGACGAATGAGCAGTTCTTC. Translating it yields CASSEAGGTNEQFF.

At least ten counts were recorded for this clonotype. The chain has TRBV2 and TRBJ2-1; D ambiguous. V gave up 11 bases and J gave up 6 bases, with 17 bases separating them. The CDR3 consists of 13 residues. Germline V gives CDR1 SNHLY, CDR2 FYNNEI. The CDR3, as DNA: TGTGCCGAGAGAGACACCGCCAGCAATGAGCAGTTCTTC. Residues: CAERDTASNEQFF.

This clonotype was observed at least ten times. The CDR3 DNA reads TGTGCCACCAGCAGGGAAATAGCGGGGGCCCTAAACCAAGAGACCCAGTACTTC. Translated, it gives CATSREIAGALNQETQYF. This chain uses TRBV15 with TRBJ2-5; TRBD2 matches 9 bases. CDR1 is LNHNV and CDR2 is YYDKDF in the germline V gene (reference sequence). The V and J ends lost 3 bases and 0 bases, in that order; junction bases with no gene match: 11. This CDR3 region has 18 residues.

This clonotype has more than one count but fewer than ten. V and J are TRBV20-1 and TRBJ2-3; TRBD1 agrees at 12 bases. Germline-derived CDR1 and CDR2 are DFQATT and SNEGSKA (reference sequence). The CDR3 extends over 17 amino acids. V was clipped by 6 bases and J by 3 bases; unmatched bases: 13. The CDR3 nucleotides read TGCAGTGCCACCGGGACAGGGGGCAGGTTATGGACAGATACGCAGTATTTT. As protein: CSATGTGGRLWTDTQYF.

In its sample, this clonotype was seen many times. This chain connects TRBV12-3 or TRBV12-4 to TRBJ2-5; D is perhaps TRBD1 or TRBD2 (6 bases each). V lost 4 bases, J lost 5 bases, and 17 bases lay in between. The CDR3 is made up of 15 amino acids. The CDR3 here is CASSSRRGVPETQYF. The CDR3 DNA sequence: TGTGCCAGCAGTTCCCGGAGGGGGGTTCCTGAGACCCAGTACTTC.